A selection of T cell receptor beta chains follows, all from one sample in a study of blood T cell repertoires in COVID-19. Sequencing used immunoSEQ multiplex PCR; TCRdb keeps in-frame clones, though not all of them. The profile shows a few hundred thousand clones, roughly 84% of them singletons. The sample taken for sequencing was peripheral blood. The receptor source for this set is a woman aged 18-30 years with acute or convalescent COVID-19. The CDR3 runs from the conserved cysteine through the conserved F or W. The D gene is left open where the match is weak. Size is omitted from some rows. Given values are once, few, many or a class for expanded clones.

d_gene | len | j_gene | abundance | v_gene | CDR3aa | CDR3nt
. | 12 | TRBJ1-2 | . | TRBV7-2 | CASSAMRRGYTF | TGTGCCAGCAGCGCAATGAGGAGGGGCTACACCTTC
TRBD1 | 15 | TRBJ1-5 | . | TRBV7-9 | CASSQGQGPYQPQHF | TGTGCCAGCAGCCAGGGACAGGGTCCGTATCAGCCCCAGCATTTT
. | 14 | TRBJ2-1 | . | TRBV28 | CASSFGRVVNEQFF | TGTGCCAGCAGTTTCGGCAGGGTGGTCAATGAGCAGTTCTTC
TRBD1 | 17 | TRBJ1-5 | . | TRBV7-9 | CASSLGRWGQGDQPQHF | TGTGCCAGCAGCTTAGGGAGGTGGGGACAGGGAGATCAGCCCCAGCATTTT
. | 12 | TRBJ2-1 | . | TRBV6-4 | CASSDVGGPQFF | TGTGCCAGCAGTGACGTCGGAGGGCCCCAGTTCTTC
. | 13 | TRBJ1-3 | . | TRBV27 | CASSQNRGNTIYF | TGTGCCAGCAGTCAGAACAGGGGAAACACCATATATTTT
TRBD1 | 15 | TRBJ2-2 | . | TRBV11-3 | CASSPGGLNTGELFF | TGTGCCAGCAGCCCAGGGGGCCTGAACACCGGGGAGCTGTTTTTT
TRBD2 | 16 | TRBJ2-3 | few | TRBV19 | CASSIASGRAKDTQYF | TGTGCCAGTAGTATAGCTAGCGGGAGGGCCAAAGATACGCAGTATTTT
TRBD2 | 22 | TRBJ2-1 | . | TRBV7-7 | CASSLGQPGTSGVSRPYNEQFF | TGTGCTAGCAGCCTGGGACAACCCGGGACTAGCGGAGTTTCTCGGCCCTACAATGAGCAGTTCTTC
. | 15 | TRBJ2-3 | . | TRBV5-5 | CASSSRTPSTDTQYF | TGTGCCAGCAGCTCGCGGACACCTAGCACAGATACGCAGTATTTT
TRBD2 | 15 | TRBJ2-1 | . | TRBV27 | CASSLSTSGRAGQFF | TGTGCCAGCAGTTTATCGACTAGCGGGAGGGCCGGGCAGTTCTTC
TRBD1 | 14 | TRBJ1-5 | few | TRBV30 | CAWGDRGRNQPQHF | TGTGCCTGGGGGGACAGGGGACGCAATCAGCCCCAGCATTTT
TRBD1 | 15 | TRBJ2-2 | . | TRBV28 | CASIKTGGYTGELFF | TGTGCCAGCATCAAGACAGGGGGGTACACCGGGGAGCTGTTTTTT
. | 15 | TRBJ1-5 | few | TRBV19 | CASTLGGAGNQPQHF | TGTGCCAGTACCCTTGGGGGGGCTGGCAATCAGCCCCAGCATTTT
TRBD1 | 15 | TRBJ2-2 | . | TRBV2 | CASSRQGANTGELFF | TGTGCCAGCAGTCGACAGGGGGCGAACACCGGGGAGCTGTTTTTT
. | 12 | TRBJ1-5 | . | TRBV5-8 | CASSLWSQPQHF | TGTGCCAGCAGCTTGTGGAGTCAGCCCCAGCATTTT
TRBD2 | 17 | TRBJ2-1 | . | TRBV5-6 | CASSLRLADHSYNEQFF | TGTGCCAGCAGCCTACGCCTAGCGGACCACTCCTACAATGAGCAGTTCTTC
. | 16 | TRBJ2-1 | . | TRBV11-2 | CASSLPLSWGRNEQFF | TGTGCCAGCAGCTTACCTCTAAGCTGGGGGCGGAATGAGCAGTTCTTC
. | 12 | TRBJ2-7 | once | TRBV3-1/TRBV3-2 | CASSSLGYEQYF | TGTGCCAGCAGCTCGCTAGGCTACGAGCAGTACTTC
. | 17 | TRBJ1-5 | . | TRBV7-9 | CASSSETEKLSNQPQHF | TGTGCCAGCAGTTCAGAGACAGAAAAACTTAGCAATCAGCCCCAGCATTTT
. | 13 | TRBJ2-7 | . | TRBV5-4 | CASSGRGSYEQYF | TGTGCCAGCAGCGGCAGGGGTTCCTACGAGCAGTACTTC
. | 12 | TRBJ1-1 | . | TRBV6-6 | CASSHGQSEAFF | TGTGCCAGCAGTCACGGACAGTCTGAAGCTTTCTTT
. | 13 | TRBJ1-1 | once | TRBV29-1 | CSVDVELNTEAFF | TGCAGCGTTGACGTGGAGTTGAACACTGAAGCTTTCTTT
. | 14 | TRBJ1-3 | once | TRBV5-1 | CASSSDSAGNTIYF | TGCGCCAGCAGCTCGGACAGCGCTGGAAACACCATATATTTT
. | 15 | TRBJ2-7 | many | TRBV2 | CASTEGGMQGHEQYF | TGTGCCAGCACCGAGGGGGGGATGCAGGGGCACGAGCAGTACTTC
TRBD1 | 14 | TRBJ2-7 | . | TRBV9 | CASSASTGVNEQYF | TGTGCCAGCAGCGCCTCGACAGGGGTCAACGAGCAGTACTTC
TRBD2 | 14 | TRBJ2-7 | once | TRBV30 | CAWSYSGTRNEQYF | TGTGCCTGGAGTTATTCCGGGACTAGAAACGAGCAGTACTTC
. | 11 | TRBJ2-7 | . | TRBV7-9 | CASSLAGEQYF | TGTGCCAGCAGCTTGGCGGGCGAGCAGTACTTC